What follows is one T cell receptor beta chain and its context. How the authors handled the data: Reference gene primer amplification gave estimated nucleated cell counts. Profiled with immunoSEQ multiplex PCR; TCRdb holds only in-frame clones, not every one. Clonal size and the V and J genes are those of that table, whereas D and trimming came from the DNA. The sample contains under 80,000 clones, roughly 80% of which appear only once. The CDR3 covers 15 residues. J gave up 6 bases and V 3 bases, and 3 bases lay outside the gene matches. Germline V gene data show CDR1 as SNHLY and CDR2 as FYNNEI. This entry is derived from a study of blood T cell repertoires in COVID-19. About the research overall: The United States, Italy and Spain provided the acute and convalescent COVID-19 samples. The cDNA or gDNA used as material had been derived from T cells, B-cell-depleted T cells, or PBMCs.

The receptor's source is a man over 45 with acute or convalescent COVID-19. The material sequenced was peripheral blood. The J gene is TRBJ2-2, the V gene TRBV2, with 11 nucleotides matching TRBD2. CDR3 region: CASSDSGGVAGELFF. In DNA, the CDR3 is TGTGCCAGCAGTGATAGCGGGGGGGTTGCCGGGGAGCTGTTTTTT.